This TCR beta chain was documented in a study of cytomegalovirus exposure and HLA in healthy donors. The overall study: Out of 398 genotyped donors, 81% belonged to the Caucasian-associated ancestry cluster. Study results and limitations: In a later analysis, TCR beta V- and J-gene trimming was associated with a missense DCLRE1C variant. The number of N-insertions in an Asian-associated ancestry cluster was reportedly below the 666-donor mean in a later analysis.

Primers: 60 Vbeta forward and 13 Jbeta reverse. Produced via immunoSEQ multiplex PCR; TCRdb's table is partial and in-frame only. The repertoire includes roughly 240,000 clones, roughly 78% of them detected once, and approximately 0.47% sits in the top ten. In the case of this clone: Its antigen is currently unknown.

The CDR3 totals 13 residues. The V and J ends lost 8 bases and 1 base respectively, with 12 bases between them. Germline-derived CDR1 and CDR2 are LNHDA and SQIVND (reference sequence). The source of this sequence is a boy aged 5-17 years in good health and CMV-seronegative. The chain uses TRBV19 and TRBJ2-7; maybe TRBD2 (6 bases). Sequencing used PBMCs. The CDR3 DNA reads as TGTGCCAGTCGACTCGGGGGATCCTACGAGCAGTACTTC. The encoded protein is CASRLGGSYEQYF. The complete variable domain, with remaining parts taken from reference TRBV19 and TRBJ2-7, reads DGGITQSPKYLFRKEGQNVTLSCEQNLNHDAMYWYRQDPGQGLRLIYYSQIVNDFQKGDIAEGYSVSREKKESFPLTVTSAQKNPTAFYLCASRLGGSYEQYFGPGTRLTVT.